Listed below are T cell receptor beta chains from one sample, sequenced in a study of graft-versus-host responses after intestinal transplantation. The repertoire was sequenced with immunoSEQ multiplex PCR; TCRdb's copy has only in-frame clones and lacks some. The sample has roughly 25,000 clones; approximately 40% are singletons. The source material was alloreactive CD4+ T cells from a mixed lymphocyte reaction culture, sampled before intestinal transplant. Receptors originate from a human patient who received an intestinal transplant. The CDR3 runs from the conserved cysteine through the conserved F or W. The D gene is left open where the match is weak. The listing skips clone size in some rows; elsewhere it reads once, few, many or a size class.

j_call d_call clone_size v_call cdr3_nt cdr3_aa
TRBJ1-2 - - TRBV11-3 TGTGCCAGCGGCCACAGCTATGGCTACACCTTC CASGHSYGYTF
TRBJ2-3 TRBD2 few TRBV7-9 TGTGCCAGCAGCCTAGCGGGAGGGCCTACAGATACGCAGTATTTT CASSLAGGPTDTQYF
TRBJ1-2 - - TRBV5-1 TGCGCCAGCAGCTTGACTGGGCAGGGTGCTAACTATGGCTACACCTTC CASSLTGQGANYGYTF
TRBJ1-1 - few TRBV20-1 TGCAGTGCTCAAAGACAGCTCGAAGCTTTCTTT CSAQRQLEAFF
TRBJ1-1 TRBD1 medium-sized TRBV7-2 TGTGCCAGCAGCTTCCTACAGGGGAGGACTGAAGCTTTCTTT CASSFLQGRTEAFF
TRBJ1-2 - few TRBV30 TGTGCCTGGAGTGTATCCAGGGTGGGCTATGGCTACACCTTC CAWSVSRVGYGYTF
TRBJ1-2 TRBD1 - TRBV19 TGTGCCAGTAATCCGGGACAGGGGGGCACCTATGGCTACACCTTC CASNPGQGGTYGYTF
TRBJ1-3 - - TRBV6-1 TGTGCCAGCAGTGATGCGCCCCCGCCATACACCATATATTTT CASSDAPPPYTIYF
TRBJ2-5 TRBD2 - TRBV6-5 TGTGCCAGCAGTTACCCCGGCGGGGGACAGACCCAGTACTTC CASSYPGGGQTQYF
TRBJ2-2 TRBD2 - TRBV7-8 TGTGCCAGCAGACTAGCGGTATGGAACACCGGGGAGCTGTTTTTT CASRLAVWNTGELFF
TRBJ2-1 - - TRBV20-1 TGCAGTGCTACGAGGAATGAGCAGTTCTTC CSATRNEQFF
TRBJ2-7 TRBD2 - TRBV6-1 TGTGCCAGCAGTGCTCCGGGACTAGCCTACGAGCAGTACTTC CASSAPGLAYEQYF
TRBJ2-6 - - TRBV4-1 TGCGCCAGCAGCCAAGATCCAGGAATCTCTGGGGCCAACGTCCTGACTTTC CASSQDPGISGANVLTF
TRBJ2-7 - - TRBV7-2 TGTGCCAGCAGCTTAGTGGCCAGAAACTACGAGCAGTACTTC CASSLVARNYEQYF
TRBJ1-1 - - TRBV5-1 TGCGCCAGCAGCCCCGGGAGGTGGAACACTGAAGCTTTCTTT CASSPGRWNTEAFF
TRBJ1-1 - - TRBV5-6 TGTGCCAGCAGCTGGGGGACATCCCACGCTGAAGCTTTCTTT CASSWGTSHAEAFF
TRBJ2-5 - - TRBV14 TGTGCCAGCAGCCCACTAGCAGCCACCAGTATGGAGACCCAGTACTTC CASSPLAATSMETQYF